This TCR beta chain was retrieved from a study of identical twins. Of note for this clonotype: A read error may explain this, as a much larger clone is one base away. The final CDR3 position lacks the conserved phenylalanine or tryptophan, pointing to a likely read error.

Healthy Caucasians supplied all donations. TCRdb used MiXCR to reprocess the 5' RACE reads, holding one entry per CDR3 protein. Of approximately 470,000 distinct CDR3 sequences detected, about 14% appear once; the ten largest clones hold approximately 0.52%. J gave up 4 bases and V 5 bases, and 8 bases lay outside the gene matches. This CDR3 contains 16 residues. These data were also filed under a second study, of yellow fever vaccine responses in identical twins. This second study says: A vaccine T cell response that seemed partly convergent and partly personalized was reported in twins.

Sequencing was performed on CD4+ T cells sorted from blood. This TCR derives from a woman aged 18-35 years in good health. The chain couples TRBV12-3 or TRBV12-4 to TRBJ2-5; 12 positions agree with TRBD2. The CDR3 DNA follows: TGTGCCAGCAGTCGTCGGACTAGCGGGGCGCGAGAGACCCAGTACCTC. Translated: CASSRRTSGARETQYL.